This T cell receptor beta chain was sequenced for a study of T-cell reconstitution after alpha-beta-depleted transplantation in children. Study outcomes and limitations: One year after transplant, T-cell counts and diversity came mostly from newly produced T cells. Elevated TCRbeta diversity at day 60 was traced, in some patients, to surviving recipient T cells and thymic progenitors. As was reported, about two months after transplant, alpha-beta T cells came from several hundred expanded graft clones.

Remarks on this clonotype: The antigen is undetermined.

Unique molecular identifiers featured in how the TCRbeta library was prepared. TCRdb passed the PCR reads through MiXCR, listing each CDR3 protein once. In the table there are about 510,000 distinct CDR3 sequences, over 9.5% of which are singletons. The germline V gene encodes CDR1 SEHNR and CDR2 FQNEAQ (reference sequence). CDR3 length equals 14 residues. Trimming stripped 4 bases from V and 4 bases from J, with 11 bases between. The TCR comes from a female patient aged 2-15 years who had a stem cell transplant for aplastic anemia, so the T cells may come from the graft donor. The chain recombines TRBV7-9 with TRBJ1-5; maybe TRBD1 (6 bases). Sample: PBMCs, mostly from graft donor cells, taken 180 days after TCRalphabeta/CD19-depleted stem cell transplant. Here the CDR3 DNA reads TGTGCCAGCAGCTCCGGGACACGGAATCAGCCCCAGCATTTT. This sequence encodes CASSSGTRNQPQHF.